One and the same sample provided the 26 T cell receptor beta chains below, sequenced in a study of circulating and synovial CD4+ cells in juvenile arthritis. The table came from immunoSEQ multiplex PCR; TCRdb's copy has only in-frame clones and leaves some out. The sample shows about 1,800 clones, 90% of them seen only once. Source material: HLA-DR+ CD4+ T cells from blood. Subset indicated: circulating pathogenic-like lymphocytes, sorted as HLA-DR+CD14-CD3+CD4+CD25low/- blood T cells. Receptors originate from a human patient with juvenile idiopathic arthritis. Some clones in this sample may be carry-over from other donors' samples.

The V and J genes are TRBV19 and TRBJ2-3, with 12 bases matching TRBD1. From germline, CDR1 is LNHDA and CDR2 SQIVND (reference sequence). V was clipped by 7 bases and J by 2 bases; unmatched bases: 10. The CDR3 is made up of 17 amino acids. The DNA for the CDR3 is TGTGCCAGTACCAGAGGGACAGGGGGCTCCTCCACAGATACGCAGTATTTT. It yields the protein CASTRGTGGSSTDTQYF. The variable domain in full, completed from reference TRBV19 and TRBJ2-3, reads DGGITQSPKYLFRKEGQNVTLSCEQNLNHDAMYWYRQDPGQGLRLIYYSQIVNDFQKGDIAEGYSVSREKKESFPLTVTSAQKNPTAFYLCASTRGTGGSSTDTQYFGPGTRLTVL.

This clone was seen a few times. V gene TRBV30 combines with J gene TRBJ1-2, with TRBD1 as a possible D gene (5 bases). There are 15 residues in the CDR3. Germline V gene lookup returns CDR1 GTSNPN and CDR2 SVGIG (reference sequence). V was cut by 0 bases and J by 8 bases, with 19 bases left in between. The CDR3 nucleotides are TGTGCCTGGAGTGTACTATTAGGGGATTTAGGCGGCTACACCTTC. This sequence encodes CAWSVLLGDLGGYTF.

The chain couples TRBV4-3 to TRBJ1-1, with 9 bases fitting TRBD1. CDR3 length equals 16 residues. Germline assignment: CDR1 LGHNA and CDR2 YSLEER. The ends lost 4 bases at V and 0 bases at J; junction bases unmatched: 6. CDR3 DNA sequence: TGCGCCAGCAGCCTTGGGACAGGGAGCATGAACACTGAAGCTTTCTTT. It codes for CASSLGTGSMNTEAFF.

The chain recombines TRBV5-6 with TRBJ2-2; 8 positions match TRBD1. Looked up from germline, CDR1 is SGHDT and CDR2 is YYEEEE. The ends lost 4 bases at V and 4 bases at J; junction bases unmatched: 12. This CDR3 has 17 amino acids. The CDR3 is CASSPDRGSLSTGELFF. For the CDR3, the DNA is TGTGCCAGCAGCCCCGACAGGGGTTCACTGAGCACCGGGGAGCTGTTTTTT.

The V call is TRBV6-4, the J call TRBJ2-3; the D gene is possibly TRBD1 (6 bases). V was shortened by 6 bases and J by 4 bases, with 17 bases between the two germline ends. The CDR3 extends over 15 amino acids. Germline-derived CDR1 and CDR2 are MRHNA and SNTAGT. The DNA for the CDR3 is TGTGCCAGCAGGTTCAGGGGAGAAAGCGCAGATACGCAGTATTTT. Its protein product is CASRFRGESADTQYF.

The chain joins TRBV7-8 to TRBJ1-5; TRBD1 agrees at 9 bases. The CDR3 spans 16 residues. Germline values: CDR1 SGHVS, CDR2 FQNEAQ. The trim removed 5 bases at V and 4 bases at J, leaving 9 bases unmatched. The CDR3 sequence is CASSTAGTGPNQPQHF. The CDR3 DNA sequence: TGTGCCAGCAGCACCGCGGGGACAGGGCCAAATCAGCCCCAGCATTTT.

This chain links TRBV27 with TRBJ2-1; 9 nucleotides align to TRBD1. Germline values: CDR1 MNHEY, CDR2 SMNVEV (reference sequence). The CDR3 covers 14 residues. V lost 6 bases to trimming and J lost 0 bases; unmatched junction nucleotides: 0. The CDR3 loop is CASRTGGSYNEQFF. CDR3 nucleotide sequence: TGTGCCAGCAGGACAGGGGGCTCCTACAATGAGCAGTTCTTC.

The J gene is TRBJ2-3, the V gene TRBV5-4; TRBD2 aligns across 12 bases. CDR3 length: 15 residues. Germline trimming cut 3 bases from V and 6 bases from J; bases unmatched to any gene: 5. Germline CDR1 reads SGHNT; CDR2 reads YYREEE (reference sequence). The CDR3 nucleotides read TGTGCCAGCAGCTCGAAGACTAGCGGGGGTGATACGCAGTATTTT. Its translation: CASSSKTSGGDTQYF. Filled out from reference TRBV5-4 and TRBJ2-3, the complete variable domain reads ETGVTQSPTHLIKTRGQQVTLRCSSQSGHNTVSWYQQALGQGPQFIFQYYREEENGRGNFPPRFSGLQFPNYSSELNVNALELDDSALYLCASSSKTSGGDTQYFGPGTRLTVL.

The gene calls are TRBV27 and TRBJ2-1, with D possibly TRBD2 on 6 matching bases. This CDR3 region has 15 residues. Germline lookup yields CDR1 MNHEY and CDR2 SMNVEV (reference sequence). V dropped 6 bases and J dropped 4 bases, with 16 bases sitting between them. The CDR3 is CASRRGGGEYNEQFF. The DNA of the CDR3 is TGTGCCAGCAGGCGGGGAGGCGGGGAATACAATGAGCAGTTCTTC.

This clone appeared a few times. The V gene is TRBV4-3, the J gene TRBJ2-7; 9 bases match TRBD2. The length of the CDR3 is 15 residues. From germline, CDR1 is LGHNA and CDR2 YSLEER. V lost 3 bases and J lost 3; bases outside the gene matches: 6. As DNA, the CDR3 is TGCGCCAGCAGCCAGGCGACTAGCGGCATCTACGAGCAGTACTTC. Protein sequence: CASSQATSGIYEQYF.

The CDR3 is CAWGTGPYEQYF. DNA for the CDR3: TGTGCCTGGGGAACAGGCCCCTACGAGCAGTACTTC. This chain joins TRBV30 and TRBJ2-7, with D possibly being TRBD1 (5 bases). Trimming cost V 5 bases and J 2 bases, with 10 bases left between them. This CDR3 spans 12 amino acids. Germline V gene data show CDR1 as GTSNPN and CDR2 as SVGIG (reference sequence).

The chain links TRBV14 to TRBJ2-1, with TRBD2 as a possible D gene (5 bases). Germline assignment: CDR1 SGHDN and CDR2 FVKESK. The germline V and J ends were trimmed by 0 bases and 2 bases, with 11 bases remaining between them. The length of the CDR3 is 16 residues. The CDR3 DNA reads TGTGCCAGCAGCCAAGAGAGCGGAGCCCCCTACAATGAGCAGTTCTTC. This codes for CASSQESGAPYNEQFF. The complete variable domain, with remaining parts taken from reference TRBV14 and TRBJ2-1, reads EAGVTQFPSHSVIEKGQTVTLRCDPISGHDNLYWYRRVMGKEIKFLLHFVKESKQDESGMPNNRFLAERTGGTYSTLKVQPAELEDSGVYFCASSQESGAPYNEQFFGPGTRLTVL.

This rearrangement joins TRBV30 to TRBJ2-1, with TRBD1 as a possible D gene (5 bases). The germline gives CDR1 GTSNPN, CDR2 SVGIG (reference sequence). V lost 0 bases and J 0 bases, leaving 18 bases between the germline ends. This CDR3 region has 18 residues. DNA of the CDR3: TGTGCCTGGAGTGTACGATTGCAGGGAACAAGCTCCTACAATGAGCAGTTCTTC. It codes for CAWSVRLQGTSSYNEQFF.

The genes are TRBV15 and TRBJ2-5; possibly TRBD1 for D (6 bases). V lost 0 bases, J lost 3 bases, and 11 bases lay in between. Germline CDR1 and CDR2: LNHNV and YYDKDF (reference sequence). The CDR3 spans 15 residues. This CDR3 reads CATSRDGRTEETQYF. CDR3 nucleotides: TGTGCCACCAGCAGAGATGGGCGGACAGAAGAGACCCAGTACTTC. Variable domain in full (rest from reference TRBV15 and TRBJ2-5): DAMVIQNPRYQVTQFGKPVTLSCSQTLNHNVMYWYQQKSSQAPKLLFHYYDKDFNNEADTPDNFQSRRPNTSFCFLDIRSPGLGDTAMYLCATSRDGRTEETQYFGPGTRLLVL.

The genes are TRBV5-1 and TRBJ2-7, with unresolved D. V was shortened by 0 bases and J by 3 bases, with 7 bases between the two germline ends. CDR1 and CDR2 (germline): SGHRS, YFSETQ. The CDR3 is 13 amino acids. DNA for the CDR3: TGCGCCAGCAGCTTGGGCTATAACTACGAGCAGTACTTC. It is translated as CASSLGYNYEQYF.

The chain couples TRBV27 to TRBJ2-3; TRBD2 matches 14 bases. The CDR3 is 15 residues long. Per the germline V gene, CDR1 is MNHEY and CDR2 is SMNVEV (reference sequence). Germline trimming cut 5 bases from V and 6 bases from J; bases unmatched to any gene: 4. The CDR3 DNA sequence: TGTGCCAGCAGTACCGGGACTAGCGGGAGTGATACGCAGTATTTT. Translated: CASSTGTSGSDTQYF.

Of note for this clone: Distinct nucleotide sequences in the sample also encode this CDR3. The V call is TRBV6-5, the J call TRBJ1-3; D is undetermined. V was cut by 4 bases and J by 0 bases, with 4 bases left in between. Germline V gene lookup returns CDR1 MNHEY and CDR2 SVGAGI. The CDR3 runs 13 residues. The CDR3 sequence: CASSSLSGNTIYF. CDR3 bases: TGTGCCAGCAGTTCCCTCTCTGGAAACACCATATATTTT.

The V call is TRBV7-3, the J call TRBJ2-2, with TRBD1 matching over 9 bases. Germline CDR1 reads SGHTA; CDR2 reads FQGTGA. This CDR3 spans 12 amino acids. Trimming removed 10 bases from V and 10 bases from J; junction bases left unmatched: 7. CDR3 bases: TGTGCCACCGGACAGGGGTCGGAGGAGCTGTTTTTT. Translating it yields CATGQGSEELFF. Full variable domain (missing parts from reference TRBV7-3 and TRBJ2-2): GAGVSQTPSNKVTEKGKYVELRCDPISGHTALYWYRQSLGQGPEFLIYFQGTGAADDSGLPNDRFFAVRPEGSVSTLKIQRTERGDSAVYLCATGQGSEELFFGEGSRLTVL.

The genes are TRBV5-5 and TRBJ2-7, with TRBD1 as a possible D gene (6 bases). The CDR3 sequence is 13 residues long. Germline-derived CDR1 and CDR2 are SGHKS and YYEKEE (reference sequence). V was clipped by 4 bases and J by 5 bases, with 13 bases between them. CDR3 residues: CASSRQSGDEQYF. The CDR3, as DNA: TGTGCCAGCAGCCGACAGTCAGGGGACGAGCAGTACTTC. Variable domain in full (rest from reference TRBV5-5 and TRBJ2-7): DAGVTQSPTHLIKTRGQQVTLRCSPISGHKSVSWYQQVLGQGPQFIFQYYEKEERGRGNFPDRFSARQFPNYSSELNVNALLLGDSALYLCASSRQSGDEQYFGPGTRLTVT.

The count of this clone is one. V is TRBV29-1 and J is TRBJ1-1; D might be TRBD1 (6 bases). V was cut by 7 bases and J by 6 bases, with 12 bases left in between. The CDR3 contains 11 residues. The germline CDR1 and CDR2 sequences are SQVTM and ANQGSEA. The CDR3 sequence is CSGRTEAEAFF. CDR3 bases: TGCAGCGGGCGGACAGAGGCTGAAGCTTTCTTT.

This chain's CDR3 is CASRGLAGGTDTQYF. DNA for the CDR3: TGTGCCAGCAGGGGGCTAGCGGGGGGCACAGATACGCAGTATTTT. The rearrangement joins TRBV2 to TRBJ2-3; 10 bases are shared with TRBD2. V lost 6 bases, J lost 1 base, and 4 bases stayed unmatched. Per the germline V gene, CDR1 is SNHLY and CDR2 is FYNNEI. CDR3 length: 15 residues.

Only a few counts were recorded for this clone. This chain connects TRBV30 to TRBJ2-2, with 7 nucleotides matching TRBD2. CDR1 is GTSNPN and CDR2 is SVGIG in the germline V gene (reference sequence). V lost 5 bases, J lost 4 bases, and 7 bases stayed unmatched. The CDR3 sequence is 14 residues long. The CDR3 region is CAWGAGRSTGELFF. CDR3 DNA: TGTGCCTGGGGAGCGGGGCGGAGCACCGGGGAGCTGTTTTTT.

Here the CDR3 reads CASSLWQGTGNTIYF. The DNA for the CDR3 is TGTGCCAGCAGCTTATGGCAGGGGACTGGAAACACCATATATTTT. The chain recombines TRBV7-6 with TRBJ1-3, with a weak D call TRBD1 (6 bases). This CDR3 comprises 15 residues. CDR1 SGHVS and CDR2 FNYEAQ come from the germline V gene. V was shortened by 2 bases and J by 2 bases, with 10 bases between the two germline ends.

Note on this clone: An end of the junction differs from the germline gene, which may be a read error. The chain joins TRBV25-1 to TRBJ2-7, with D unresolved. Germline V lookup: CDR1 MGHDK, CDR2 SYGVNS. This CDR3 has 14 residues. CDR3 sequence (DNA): TGTGCCAGCAGTGAGGATGGAATGGGCTACGAGCAATACTTC. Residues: CASSEDGMGYEQYF.

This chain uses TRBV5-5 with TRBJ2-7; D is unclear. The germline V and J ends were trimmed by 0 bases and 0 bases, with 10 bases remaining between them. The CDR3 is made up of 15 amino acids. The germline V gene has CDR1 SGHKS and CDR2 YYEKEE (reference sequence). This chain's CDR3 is CASSLEAWSSYEQYF. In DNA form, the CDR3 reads TGTGCCAGCAGCTTGGAAGCGTGGAGCTCCTACGAGCAGTACTTC.

CDR3 nucleotide sequence: TGTGCCAGCAGTTATGATGCTAATGGTCCCTACGAGCAGTACTTC. It specifies CASSYDANGPYEQYF. The chain joins TRBV6-5 to TRBJ2-7; no definite D call. There are 15 residues in the CDR3. V shed 3 bases and J shed 2 bases, with 14 bases lying between them. Germline-derived CDR1 and CDR2 are MNHEY and SVGAGI.